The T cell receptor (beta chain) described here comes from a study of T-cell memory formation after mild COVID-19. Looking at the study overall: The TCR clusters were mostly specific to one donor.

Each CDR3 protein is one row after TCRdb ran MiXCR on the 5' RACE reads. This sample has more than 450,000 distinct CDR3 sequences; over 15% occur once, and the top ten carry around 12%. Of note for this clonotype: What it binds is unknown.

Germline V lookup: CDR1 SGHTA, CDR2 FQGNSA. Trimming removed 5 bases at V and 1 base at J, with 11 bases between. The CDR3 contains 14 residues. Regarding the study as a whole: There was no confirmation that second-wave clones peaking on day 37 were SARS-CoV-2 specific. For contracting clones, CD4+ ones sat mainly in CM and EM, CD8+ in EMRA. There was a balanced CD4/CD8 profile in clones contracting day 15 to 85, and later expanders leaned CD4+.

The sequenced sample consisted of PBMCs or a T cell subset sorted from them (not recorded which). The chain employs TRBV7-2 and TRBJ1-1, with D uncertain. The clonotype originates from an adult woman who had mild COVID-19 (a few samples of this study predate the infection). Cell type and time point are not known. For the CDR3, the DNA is TGTGCCAGCAGCCGACTCACAGAGAACACTGAAGCTTTCTTT. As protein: CASSRLTENTEAFF.